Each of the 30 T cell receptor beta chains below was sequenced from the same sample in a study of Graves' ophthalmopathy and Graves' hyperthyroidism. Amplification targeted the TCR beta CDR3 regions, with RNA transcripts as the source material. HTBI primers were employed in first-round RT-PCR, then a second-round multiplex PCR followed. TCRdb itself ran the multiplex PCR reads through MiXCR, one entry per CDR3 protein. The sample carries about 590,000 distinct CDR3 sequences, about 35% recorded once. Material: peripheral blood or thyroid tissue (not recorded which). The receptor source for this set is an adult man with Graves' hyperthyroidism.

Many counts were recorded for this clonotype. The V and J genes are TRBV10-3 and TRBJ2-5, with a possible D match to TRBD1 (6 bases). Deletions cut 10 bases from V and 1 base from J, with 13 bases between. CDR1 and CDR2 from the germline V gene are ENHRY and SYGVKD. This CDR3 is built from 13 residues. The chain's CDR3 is CASTKGGQETQYF. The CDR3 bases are TGTGCCAGCACCAAAGGGGGCCAAGAGACCCAGTACTTC.

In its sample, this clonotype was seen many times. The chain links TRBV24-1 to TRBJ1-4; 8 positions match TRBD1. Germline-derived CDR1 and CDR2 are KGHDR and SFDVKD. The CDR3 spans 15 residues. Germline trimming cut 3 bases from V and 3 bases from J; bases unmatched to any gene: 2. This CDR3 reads CATSDTGGANEKLFF. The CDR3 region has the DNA TGTGCCACCAGTGATACAGGGGGAGCTAATGAAAAACTGTTTTTT.

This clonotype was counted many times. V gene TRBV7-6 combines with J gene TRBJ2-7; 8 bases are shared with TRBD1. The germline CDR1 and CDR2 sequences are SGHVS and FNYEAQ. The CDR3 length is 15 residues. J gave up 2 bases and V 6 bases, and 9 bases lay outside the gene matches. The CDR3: CASSPGTGGPYEQYF. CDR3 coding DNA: TGTGCCAGCAGTCCTGGGACAGGTGGCCCCTACGAGCAGTACTTC.

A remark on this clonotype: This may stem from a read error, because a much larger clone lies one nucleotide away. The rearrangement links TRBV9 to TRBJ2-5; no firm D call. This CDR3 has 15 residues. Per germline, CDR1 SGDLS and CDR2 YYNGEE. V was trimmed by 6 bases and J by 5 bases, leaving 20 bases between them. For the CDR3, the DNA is TGTGCCAGCAACCTCGGACCCGCTGGGGTGGAGACCCAGTACTTC. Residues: CASNLGPAGVETQYF.

CDR3 sequence: CSVRATGNTGELFF. The CDR3 coding sequence is TGCAGCGTGAGGGCGACAGGGAACACCGGGGAGCTGTTTTTT. The chain combines TRBV29-1 with TRBJ2-2; weak D call: TRBD1 (6 bases). The CDR3 runs 14 residues. Germline CDR1 is SQVTM and CDR2 is ANQGSEA. Trimming stripped 6 bases from V and 1 base from J, with 12 bases between.

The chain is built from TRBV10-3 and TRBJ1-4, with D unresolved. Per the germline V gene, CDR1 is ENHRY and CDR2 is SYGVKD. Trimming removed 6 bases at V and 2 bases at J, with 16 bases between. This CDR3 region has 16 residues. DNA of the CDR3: TGTGCCATCAGGCCAGGCGGGAGGTCCACTAATGAAAAACTGTTTTTT. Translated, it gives CAIRPGGRSTNEKLFF.

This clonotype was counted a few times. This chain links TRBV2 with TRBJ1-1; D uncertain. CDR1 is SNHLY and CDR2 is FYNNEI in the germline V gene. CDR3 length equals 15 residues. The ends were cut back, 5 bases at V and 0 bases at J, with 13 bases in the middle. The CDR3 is CASSIQGGMNTEAFF. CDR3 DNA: TGTGCCAGCAGTATACAAGGCGGCATGAACACTGAAGCTTTCTTT.

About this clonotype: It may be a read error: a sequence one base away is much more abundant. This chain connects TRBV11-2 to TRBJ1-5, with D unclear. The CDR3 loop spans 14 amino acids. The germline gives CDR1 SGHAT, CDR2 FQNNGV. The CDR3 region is CASSLVRRNPPQHF. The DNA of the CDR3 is TGTGCCAGCAGCTTAGTTCGTCGCAATCCGCCCCAGCATTTT.

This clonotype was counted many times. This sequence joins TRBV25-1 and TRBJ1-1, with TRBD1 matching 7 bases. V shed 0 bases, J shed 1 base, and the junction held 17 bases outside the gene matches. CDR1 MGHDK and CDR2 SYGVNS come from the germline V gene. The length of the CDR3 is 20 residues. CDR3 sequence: CASSEYVPPRRGPSNTEAFF. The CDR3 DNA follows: TGTGCCAGCAGTGAATATGTCCCCCCGCGGAGGGGGCCCTCGAACACTGAAGCTTTCTTT.

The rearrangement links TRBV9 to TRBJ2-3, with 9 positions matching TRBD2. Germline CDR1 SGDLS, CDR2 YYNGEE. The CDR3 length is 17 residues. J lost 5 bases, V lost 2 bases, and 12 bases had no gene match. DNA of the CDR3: TGTGCCAGCAGCGTTAATCTTAAGCGGGAGGATGAAGATACGCAGTATTTT. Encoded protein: CASSVNLKREDEDTQYF.

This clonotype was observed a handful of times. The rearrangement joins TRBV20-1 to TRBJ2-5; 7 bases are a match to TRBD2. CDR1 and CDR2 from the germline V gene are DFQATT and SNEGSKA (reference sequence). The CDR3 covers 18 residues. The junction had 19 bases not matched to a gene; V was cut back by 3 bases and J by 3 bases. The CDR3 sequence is CSARAGWVGLAGEETQYF. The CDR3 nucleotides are TGCAGTGCTAGGGCAGGGTGGGTTGGATTGGCGGGAGAAGAGACCCAGTACTTC.

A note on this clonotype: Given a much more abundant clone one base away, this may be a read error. CDR3 nucleotides: TGCGCCAGCATGGGTCCATCCCCCGGGGGGCTGTTTTTT. Its translation is CASMGPSPGGLFF. V is TRBV10-1 and J is TRBJ2-2; D perhaps matches TRBD2 (6 bases). Germline loops: CDR1 WNHNN, CDR2 SYGVQD (reference sequence). The CDR3 loop spans 13 amino acids.

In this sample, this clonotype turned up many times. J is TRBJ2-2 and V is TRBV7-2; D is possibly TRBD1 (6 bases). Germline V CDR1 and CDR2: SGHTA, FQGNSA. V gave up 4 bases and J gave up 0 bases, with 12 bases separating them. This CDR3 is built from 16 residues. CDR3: CASSSYRDANTGELFF. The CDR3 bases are TGTGCCAGCAGCTCCTACAGGGACGCGAACACCGGGGAGCTGTTTTTT.

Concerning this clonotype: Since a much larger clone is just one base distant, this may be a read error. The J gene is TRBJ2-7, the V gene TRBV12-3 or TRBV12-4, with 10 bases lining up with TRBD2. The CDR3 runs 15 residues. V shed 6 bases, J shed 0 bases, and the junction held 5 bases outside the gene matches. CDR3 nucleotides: TGTGCCAGCAGCCGGACTAGCGGTTACTCCTACGAGCAGTACTTC. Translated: CASSRTSGYSYEQYF.

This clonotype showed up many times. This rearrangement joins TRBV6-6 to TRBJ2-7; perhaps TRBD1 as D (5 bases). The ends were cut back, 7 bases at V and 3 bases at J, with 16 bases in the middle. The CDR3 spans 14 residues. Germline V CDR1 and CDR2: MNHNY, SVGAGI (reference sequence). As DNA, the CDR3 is TGTGCCAGCAAGTCCGTAGGGGTTGACTACGAGCAGTACTTC. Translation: CASKSVGVDYEQYF.

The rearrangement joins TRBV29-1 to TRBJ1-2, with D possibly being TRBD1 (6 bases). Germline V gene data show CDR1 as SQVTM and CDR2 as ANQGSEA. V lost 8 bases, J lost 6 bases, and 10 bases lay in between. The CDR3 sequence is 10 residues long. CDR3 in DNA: TGCAGCTTGAACAGGGATGGCTACACCTTC. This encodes CSLNRDGYTF.

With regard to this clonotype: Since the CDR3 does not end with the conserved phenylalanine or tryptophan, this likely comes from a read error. CDR3 loop: CASSWRTSGGLYEQYS. The CDR3 DNA reads TGTGCCAGCAGCTGGAGGACTAGCGGAGGACTCTACGAGCAGTACTCC. This sequence joins TRBV7-9 and TRBJ2-7, with 10 bases matching TRBD2. CDR1 is SEHNR, CDR2 FQNEAQ, per germline (reference sequence). Losses at the gene ends were 4 bases for V and 3 bases for J; bases not matched to a gene: 9. The CDR3 covers 16 residues.

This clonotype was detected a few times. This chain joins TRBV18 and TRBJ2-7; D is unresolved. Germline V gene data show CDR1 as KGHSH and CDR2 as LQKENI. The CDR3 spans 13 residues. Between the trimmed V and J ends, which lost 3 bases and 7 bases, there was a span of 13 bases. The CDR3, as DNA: TGTGCCAGCTCACCCGACCCTAGACGGGAGCAGTACTTC. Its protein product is CASSPDPRREQYF. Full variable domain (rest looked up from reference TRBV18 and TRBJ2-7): NAGVMQNPRHLVRRRGQEARLRCSPMKGHSHVYWYRQLPEEGLKFMVYLQKENIIDESGMPKERFSAEFPKEGPSILRIQQVVRGDSAAYFCASSPDPRREQYFGPGTRLTVT.

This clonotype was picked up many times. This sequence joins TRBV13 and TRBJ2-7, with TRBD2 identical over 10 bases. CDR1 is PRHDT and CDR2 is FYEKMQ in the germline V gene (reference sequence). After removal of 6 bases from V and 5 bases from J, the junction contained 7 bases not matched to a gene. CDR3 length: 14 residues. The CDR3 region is CASSLAGVDHEQYF. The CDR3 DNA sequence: TGTGCCAGCAGTCTAGCGGGAGTCGACCACGAGCAGTACTTC.

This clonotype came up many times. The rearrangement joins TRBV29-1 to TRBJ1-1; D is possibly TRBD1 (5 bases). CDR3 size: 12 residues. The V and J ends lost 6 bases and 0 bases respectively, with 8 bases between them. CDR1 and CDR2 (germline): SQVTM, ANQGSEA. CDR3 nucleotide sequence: TGCAGCGTCGACAGCTTGAACACTGAAGCTTTCTTT. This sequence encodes CSVDSLNTEAFF.

The CDR3: CASSLGSEEKLFF. The CDR3 DNA follows: TGTGCCAGCAGTTTAGGATCAGAAGAAAAACTGTTTTTT. The chain joins TRBV25-1 to TRBJ1-4; unclear D gene. Trimming removed 5 bases from V and 8 bases from J, with 12 bases in between. Germline loops: CDR1 MGHDK, CDR2 SYGVNS. This CDR3 is 13 amino acids long.

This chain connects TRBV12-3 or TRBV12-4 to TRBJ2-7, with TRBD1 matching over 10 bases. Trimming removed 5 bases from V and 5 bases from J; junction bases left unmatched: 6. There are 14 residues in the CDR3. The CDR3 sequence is CASSQTGGRNEQYF. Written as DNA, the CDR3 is TGTGCCAGCAGTCAGACAGGGGGCCGGAACGAGCAGTACTTC.

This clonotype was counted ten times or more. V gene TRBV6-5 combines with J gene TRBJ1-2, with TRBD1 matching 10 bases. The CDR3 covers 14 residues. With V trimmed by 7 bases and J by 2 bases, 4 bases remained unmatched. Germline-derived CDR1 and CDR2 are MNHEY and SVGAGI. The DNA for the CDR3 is TGTGCCAGCACCAGACAGGGGGCAAACTATGGCTACACCTTC. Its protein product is CASTRQGANYGYTF.

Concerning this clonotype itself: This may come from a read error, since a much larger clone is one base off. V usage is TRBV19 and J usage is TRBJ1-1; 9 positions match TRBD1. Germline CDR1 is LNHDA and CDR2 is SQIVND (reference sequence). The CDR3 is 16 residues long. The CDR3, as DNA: TGTGCCAGTAGTACCCGGACAGGGGCGATGAACACTGAAGGTTTCTTT. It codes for CASSTRTGAMNTEGFF.

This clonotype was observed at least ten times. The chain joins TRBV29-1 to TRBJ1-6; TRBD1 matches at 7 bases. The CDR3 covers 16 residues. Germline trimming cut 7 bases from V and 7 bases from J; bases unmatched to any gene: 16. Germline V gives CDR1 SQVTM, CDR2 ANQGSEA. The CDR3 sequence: CSGGLYRDRQNSPLHF. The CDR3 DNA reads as TGCAGCGGTGGGTTATACCGGGACAGACAAAATTCACCCCTCCACTTT.

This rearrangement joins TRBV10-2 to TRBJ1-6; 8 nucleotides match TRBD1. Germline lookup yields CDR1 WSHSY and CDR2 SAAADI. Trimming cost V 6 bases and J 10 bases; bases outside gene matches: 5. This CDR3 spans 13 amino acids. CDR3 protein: CASRDRARSPLHF. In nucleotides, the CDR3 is TGCGCCAGCAGGGACAGGGCAAGGTCACCCCTCCACTTT.

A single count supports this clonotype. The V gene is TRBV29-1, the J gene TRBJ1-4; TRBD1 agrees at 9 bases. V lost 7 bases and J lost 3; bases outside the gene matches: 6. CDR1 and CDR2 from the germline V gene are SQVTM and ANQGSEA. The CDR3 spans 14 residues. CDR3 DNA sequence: TGCAGCGGTCCACAGGGGGCGGCTAATGAAAAACTGTTTTTT. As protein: CSGPQGAANEKLFF.

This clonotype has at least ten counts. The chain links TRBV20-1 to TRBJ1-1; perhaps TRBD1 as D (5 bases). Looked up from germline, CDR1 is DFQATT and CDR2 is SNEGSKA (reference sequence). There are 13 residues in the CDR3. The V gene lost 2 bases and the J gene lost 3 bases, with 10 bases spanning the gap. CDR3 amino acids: CSARRGMDTEAFF. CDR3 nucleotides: TGCAGTGCTAGACGGGGGATGGACACTGAAGCTTTCTTT.

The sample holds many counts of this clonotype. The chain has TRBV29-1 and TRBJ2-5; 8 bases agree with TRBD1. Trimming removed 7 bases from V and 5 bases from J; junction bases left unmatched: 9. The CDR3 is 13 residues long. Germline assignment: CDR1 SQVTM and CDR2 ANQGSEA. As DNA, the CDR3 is TGCAGCGGCCGACAGGGGCCCCGGGAGACCCAGTACTTC. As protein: CSGRQGPRETQYF.

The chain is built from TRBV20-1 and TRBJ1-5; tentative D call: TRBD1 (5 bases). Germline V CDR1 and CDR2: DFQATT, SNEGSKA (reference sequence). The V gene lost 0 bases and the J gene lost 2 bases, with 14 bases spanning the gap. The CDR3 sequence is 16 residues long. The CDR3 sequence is CSARDLGGPGNQPQHF. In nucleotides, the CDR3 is TGCAGTGCTAGAGATTTGGGGGGACCCGGCAATCAGCCCCAGCATTTT.